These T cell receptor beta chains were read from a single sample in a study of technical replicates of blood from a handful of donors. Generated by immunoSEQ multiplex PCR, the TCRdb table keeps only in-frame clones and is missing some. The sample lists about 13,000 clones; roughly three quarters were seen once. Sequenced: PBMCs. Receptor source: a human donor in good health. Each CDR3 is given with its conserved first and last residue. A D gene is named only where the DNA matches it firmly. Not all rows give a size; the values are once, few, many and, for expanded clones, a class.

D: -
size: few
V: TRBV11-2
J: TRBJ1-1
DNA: TGTGCCAGCAGCTTACAGGGAGGCACTGAAGCTTTCTTT
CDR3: CASSLQGGTEAFF

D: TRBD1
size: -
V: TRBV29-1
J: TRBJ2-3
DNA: TGCAGCGTTGAAATACCATCACCGGGACAGGGCCCCGGAGATACGCAGTATTTT
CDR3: CSVEIPSPGQGPGDTQYF

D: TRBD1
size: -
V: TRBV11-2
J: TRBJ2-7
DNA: TGTGCCAGCAGCTTAGTGGGGAAGGCTCTCATACAGGGGCGCTACGAGCAGTACTTC
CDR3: CASSLVGKALIQGRYEQYF

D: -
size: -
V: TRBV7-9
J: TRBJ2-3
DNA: TGTGCCAGCAGCCCGCTGACAACGGTAGCGACAGATACGCAGTATTTT
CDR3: CASSPLTTVATDTQYF

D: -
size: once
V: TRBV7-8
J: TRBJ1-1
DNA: TGTGCCAGCAGCTTAGTGGAGGGCGGGGGCACTGAAGCTTTCTTT
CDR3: CASSLVEGGGTEAFF

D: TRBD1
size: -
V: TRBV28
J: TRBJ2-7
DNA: TGTGCCAGCTGCCTGCCGAGGACAGGGGGGTCCTACGAGCAGTACTTC
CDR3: CASCLPRTGGSYEQYF

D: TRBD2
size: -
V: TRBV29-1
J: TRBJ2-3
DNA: TGCAGCGTTTTAGCGGGAGGGCCATTAGATACGCAGTATTTT
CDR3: CSVLAGGPLDTQYF

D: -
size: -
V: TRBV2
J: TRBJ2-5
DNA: TGTGCCACCGGATCGGGAGAGACCCAGTACTTC
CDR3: CATGSGETQYF

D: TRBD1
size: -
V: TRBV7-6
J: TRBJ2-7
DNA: TGTGCCAGCAGCTCGGACAGGGGGCTGTACGAGCAGTACTTC
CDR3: CASSSDRGLYEQYF

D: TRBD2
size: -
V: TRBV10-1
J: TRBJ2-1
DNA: TGCGCCAGCAGTGAGCCTTTACTAGCGGGAAAGCAGTTCTTC
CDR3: CASSEPLLAGKQFF

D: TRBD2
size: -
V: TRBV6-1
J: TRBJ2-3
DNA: TGTGCCAGCGTTACTAGCGTTGACACAGATACGCAGTATTTT
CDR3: CASVTSVDTDTQYF

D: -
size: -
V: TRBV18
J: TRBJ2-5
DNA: TGTGCCAGCTCACCAAACAGTGCACAAGAGACCCAGTACTTC
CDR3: CASSPNSAQETQYF

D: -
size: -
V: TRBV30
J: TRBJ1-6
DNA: TGTGCCTGGAGCCCCGGGACCTATAATTCACCCCTCCACTTT
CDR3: CAWSPGTYNSPLHF

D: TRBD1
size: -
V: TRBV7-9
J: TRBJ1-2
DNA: TGTGCCAGCAGCTTAGTTCGGTTGGACAGGGATCGGCTATCCTATGGCTACACCTTC
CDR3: CASSLVRLDRDRLSYGYTF

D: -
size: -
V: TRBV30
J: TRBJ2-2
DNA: TGTGCTTGGAGGGACAGACCCACCGGGGAGCTGTTTTTT
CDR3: CAWRDRPTGELFF

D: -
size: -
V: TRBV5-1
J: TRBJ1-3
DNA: TGCGCCAGCAGCTTCGGACAGGGAAACACCATATATTTT
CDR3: CASSFGQGNTIYF

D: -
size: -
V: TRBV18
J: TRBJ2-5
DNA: TGTGCCAGCTCACCTAACTTAGAGGAGACCCAGTACTTC
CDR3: CASSPNLEETQYF

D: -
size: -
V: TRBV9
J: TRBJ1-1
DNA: TGTGCCAGCAGCGTAGACGCGATGAACACTGAAGCTTTCTTT
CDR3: CASSVDAMNTEAFF

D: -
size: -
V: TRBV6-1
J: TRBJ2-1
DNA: TGTGCCAGCAGTGAGGAGGCGAGCTCCTACAATGAGCAGTTCTTC
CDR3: CASSEEASSYNEQFF

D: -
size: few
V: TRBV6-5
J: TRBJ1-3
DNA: TGTGCCAGCAGCCAAACAGGGATCTCTGGAAACACCATATATTTT
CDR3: CASSQTGISGNTIYF

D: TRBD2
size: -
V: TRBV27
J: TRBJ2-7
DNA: TGTGCCAGCCGACTAGCGGATACATACGAGCAGTACTTC
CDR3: CASRLADTYEQYF

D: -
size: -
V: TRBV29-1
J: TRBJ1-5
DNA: TGCAGCGTCGCAGACGGGGTGCTTGGCAATCAGCCCCAGCATTTT
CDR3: CSVADGVLGNQPQHF